These T cell receptor beta chains were read from a single sample in a study of identical twins. From the 5' RACE reads, TCRdb called clonotypes with MiXCR, one entry per CDR3 protein. The data hold roughly 690,000 distinct CDR3 sequences, with around 6% observed a single time. The sample consisted of naive T cells sorted from blood. The receptor set was obtained from a man younger than 30 in good health. Both conserved end residues are part of each CDR3. The order of the fields is J gene, clone size, D gene, V gene, CDR3 DNA, CDR3 protein. D genes are given only for firm matches. Expanded clones get a size class; other rows say once, few or many, or leave the size out.

>TRBJ2-5|.|.|TRBV7-2
TGTGCCAGCAGTCCCCTAACGGAGACCCAGTACTTC
CASSPLTETQYF
>TRBJ2-7|few|.|TRBV7-8
TGTGCCAGCAGCGTCGACGGGGAGCGCCTCTACGAGCAGTACTTC
CASSVDGERLYEQYF
>TRBJ2-4|few|.|TRBV6-1
TGTGCCAGCAGTGAAGGGGTCGCCAAAAACATTCAGTACTTC
CASSEGVAKNIQYF
>TRBJ2-2|few|TRBD2|TRBV2
TGTGCCAGCAGTGAGACTAGCGGGAGATCGTACACCGGGGAGCTGTTTTTT
CASSETSGRSYTGELFF
>TRBJ2-3|few|.|TRBV5-4
TGTGCCAGCAGCTTCCTTCGGGGCAAATACACAGATACGCAGTATTTT
CASSFLRGKYTDTQYF
>TRBJ2-5|many|.|TRBV29-1
TGCAGCGTTGTAAACGGGCAAGAGACCCAGTACTTC
CSVVNGQETQYF
>TRBJ2-3|many|.|TRBV20-1
TGCAGTGCTAGGAGGGAGACGATGGAAGATACGCAGTATTTT
CSARRETMEDTQYF
>TRBJ2-1|many|.|TRBV3-1
TGTGCCAGCAGCTCCGGACGGGTATCTCTCCGTCCGTTC
CASSSGRVSLRPF
>TRBJ2-7|many|.|TRBV27
TGTGCCAGCAGTTCCCGGGGCAGAAAGGCCTACGAGCAGTACTTC
CASSSRGRKAYEQYF
>TRBJ2-7|many|.|TRBV28
TGTGCCAGCAAATGGGGGGCAGGCTCCTACGAGCAGTACTTC
CASKWGAGSYEQYF
>TRBJ2-1|few|TRBD2|TRBV12-3/TRBV12-4
TGTGCCAGCAGTCCTATCGGGAGCGGGATCCACAATGAGCAGTTCTTC
CASSPIGSGIHNEQFF
>TRBJ2-1|many|.|TRBV7-2
TGTGCCAGCAGCCCTGGATCACGGGAGTTCTTC
CASSPGSREFF
>TRBJ2-7|.|TRBD2|TRBV27
TGTGCCAGCAGTTTATCGGGGGGGACCGCCTACGAGCAGTACTTC
CASSLSGGTAYEQYF
>TRBJ2-5|.|.|TRBV2
TGTGCCAGCAGTACGGGGCCTTCAAACCAAGAGACCCAGTACTTC
CASSTGPSNQETQYF
>TRBJ2-3|.|TRBD2|TRBV5-1
TGCGCCAGCAGCTTCCGAGCGGGAGACCTAACGCAGTATTTT
CASSFRAGDLTQYF
>TRBJ1-2|many|.|TRBV5-1
TGCGCCAGCAGCTTGGGACAGAAAAACTATGGCTACACCTTC
CASSLGQKNYGYTF
>TRBJ1-1|many|.|TRBV7-2
TGTGCCAGCAGCCCAACTTCGGAGTCAAAAGCTTTCTTT
CASSPTSESKAFF
>TRBJ2-3|few|TRBD2|TRBV11-1
TGTGCCAGCAGCTCCCCGTCCTCGGGACTAGCGCCAGAAAAATACACAGATACGCAGTATTTT
CASSSPSSGLAPEKYTDTQYF
>TRBJ2-4|.|TRBD2|TRBV20-1
TGCAGTGCCGGGACTAGCGGGTACATTCAGTACTTC
CSAGTSGYIQYF
>TRBJ1-3|few|.|TRBV12-3/TRBV12-4
TGTGCCAGCAGTTTATTCCTGGGAGGGGCTTCCTCTGGAAACACCATATATTTT
CASSLFLGGASSGNTIYF
>TRBJ2-3|few|TRBD2|TRBV24-1
TGTGCCACCAGTGATAAAGGTAGCGGGAGCACAGATACGCAGTATTTT
CATSDKGSGSTDTQYF
>TRBJ1-1|many|.|TRBV3-1
TGTGCCAGCAGCCAAGGTCCCGGGGGATGGGACACTGAAGCTTTCTTT
CASSQGPGGWDTEAFF
>TRBJ2-5|.|.|TRBV21-1
TGTGCCAGCAGCAAAGAGGAGGGACTGAAAGAGACCCAGTACTTC
CASSKEEGLKETQYF
>TRBJ2-3|many|.|TRBV11-2
TGTGCCAGCAGCTTAGCCTTCCAGGGGAGGATTACAGATACGCAGTATTTT
CASSLAFQGRITDTQYF
>TRBJ2-7|.|.|TRBV7-8
TGTGCCAGCAGTCAAGGTGTAGGGTCGAGCTCCTACGAGCAGTACTTC
CASSQGVGSSSYEQYF
>TRBJ2-3|.|.|TRBV2
TGTGCCAGCAGTAGCGGGACATTTGATACGCAGTATTTT
CASSSGTFDTQYF
>TRBJ2-3|few|TRBD2|TRBV6-1
TGTGCCAGCAACATGGGACTAGCGGGAGGAACAGATACGCAGTATTTT
CASNMGLAGGTDTQYF
>TRBJ2-3|.|.|TRBV5-1
TGCGCCAGCTGGTCTCCGGGCACAGATACGCAGTATTTT
CASWSPGTDTQYF
>TRBJ2-5|few|.|TRBV28
TGTGCCAGCATCAGATCCCCCCTAATGGGGATCCAAGAGACCCAGTACTTC
CASIRSPLMGIQETQYF
>TRBJ2-3|few|.|TRBV9
TGTGCCAGCAGCGAGCAATCAGATACGCAGTATTTT
CASSEQSDTQYF
>TRBJ2-4|many|TRBD2|TRBV7-8
TGTGCCAGCAGCCAAGACACCGGGGGGAACATTCAGTACTTC
CASSQDTGGNIQYF
>TRBJ2-7|many|.|TRBV28
TGTGCCAGCAGTTTATCACCTTCATTTTCCTACGAGCAGTACTTC
CASSLSPSFSYEQYF
>TRBJ2-5|many|.|TRBV5-1
TGCGCCAGCATTGGGGCAGAAGAGACCCAGTACTTC
CASIGAEETQYF
>TRBJ2-1|few|TRBD1|TRBV4-1
TGCGCCAGCAGCCAAGGGGACAGGGGGCTTAATGAGCAGTTCTTC
CASSQGDRGLNEQFF
>TRBJ2-1|.|TRBD2|TRBV18
TGTGCCAGCTCACCTGGTCCTAGCGGGTACTACAATGAGCAGTTCTTC
CASSPGPSGYYNEQFF
>TRBJ2-5|.|TRBD2|TRBV10-2
TGCGCCAGCAGATACTCACCGGGACTAGCGGGAGTCCGGCAAGAGACCCAGTACTTC
CASRYSPGLAGVRQETQYF
>TRBJ1-6|many|.|TRBV30
TGTGCCTGGAGCAAAGGGCAGCAAGGCTCACCCCTCCACTTT
CAWSKGQQGSPLHF
>TRBJ1-1|many|TRBD1|TRBV6-1
TGTGCCAGCAGCACCCTTCAGGGGGGTGTCGCTGAAGCTTTCTTT
CASSTLQGGVAEAFF
>TRBJ2-6|.|.|TRBV3-1
TGTGCCAGCAGCCAAGATAGGCGGGTCCTGACTTTC
CASSQDRRVLTF
>TRBJ1-1|.|.|TRBV29-1
TGCAGCGTTGAACGCCGGACGGCGAACACTGAAGCTTTCTTT
CSVERRTANTEAFF
>TRBJ2-5|many|.|TRBV12-3/TRBV12-4
TGTGCCAGCAGTTTAGAGGCGAGACAAGAGACCCAGTACTTC
CASSLEARQETQYF
>TRBJ2-2|few|.|TRBV5-1
TGCGCCAGCAGCTTGGAGGGCGGCAGGAACGCCGGGGAGCTGTTTTTT
CASSLEGGRNAGELFF
>TRBJ2-3|many|TRBD1|TRBV5-1
TGCGCCAGCAGCTTCCAGGGGGCGGGAGATACGCAGTATTTT
CASSFQGAGDTQYF
>TRBJ2-1|.|TRBD2|TRBV28
TGTGCCAGCAGTCCGGGGGGGGTTGTCAATAGATCCCTTAGGGAGCAGTTCTTC
CASSPGGVVNRSLREQFF
>TRBJ2-1|many|.|TRBV7-2
TGTGCCAGCAGCTCCCCGGGCTGGTACAATGAGCAGTTCTTC
CASSSPGWYNEQFF